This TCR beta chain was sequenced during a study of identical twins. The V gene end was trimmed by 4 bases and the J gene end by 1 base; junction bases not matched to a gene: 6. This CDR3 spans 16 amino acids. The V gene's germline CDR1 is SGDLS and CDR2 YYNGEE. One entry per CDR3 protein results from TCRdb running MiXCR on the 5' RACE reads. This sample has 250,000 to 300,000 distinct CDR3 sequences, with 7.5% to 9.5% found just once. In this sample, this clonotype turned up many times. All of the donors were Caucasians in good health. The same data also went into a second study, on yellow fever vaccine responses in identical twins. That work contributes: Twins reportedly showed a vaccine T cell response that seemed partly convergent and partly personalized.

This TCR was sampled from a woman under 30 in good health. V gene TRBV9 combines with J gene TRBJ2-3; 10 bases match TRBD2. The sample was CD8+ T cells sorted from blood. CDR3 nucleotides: TGTGCCAGCAGCCTGATAGCGGGGGGACGCACAGATACGCAGTATTTT. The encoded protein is CASSLIAGGRTDTQYF.